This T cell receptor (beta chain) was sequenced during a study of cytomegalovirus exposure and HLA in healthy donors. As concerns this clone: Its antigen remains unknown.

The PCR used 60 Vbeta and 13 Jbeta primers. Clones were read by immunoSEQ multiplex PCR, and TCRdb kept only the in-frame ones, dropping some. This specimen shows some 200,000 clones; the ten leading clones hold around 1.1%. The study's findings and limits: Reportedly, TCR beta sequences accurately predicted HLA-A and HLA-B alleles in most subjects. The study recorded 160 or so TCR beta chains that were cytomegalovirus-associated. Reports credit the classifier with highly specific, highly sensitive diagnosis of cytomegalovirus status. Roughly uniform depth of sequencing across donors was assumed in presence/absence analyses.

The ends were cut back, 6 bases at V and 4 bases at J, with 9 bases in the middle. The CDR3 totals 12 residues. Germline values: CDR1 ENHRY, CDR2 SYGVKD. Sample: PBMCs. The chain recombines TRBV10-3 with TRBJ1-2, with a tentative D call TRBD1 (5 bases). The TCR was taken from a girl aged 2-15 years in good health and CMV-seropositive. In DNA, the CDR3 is TGTGCCATCAGCCAGGACACCTATGGCTACACCTTC. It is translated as CAISQDTYGYTF.